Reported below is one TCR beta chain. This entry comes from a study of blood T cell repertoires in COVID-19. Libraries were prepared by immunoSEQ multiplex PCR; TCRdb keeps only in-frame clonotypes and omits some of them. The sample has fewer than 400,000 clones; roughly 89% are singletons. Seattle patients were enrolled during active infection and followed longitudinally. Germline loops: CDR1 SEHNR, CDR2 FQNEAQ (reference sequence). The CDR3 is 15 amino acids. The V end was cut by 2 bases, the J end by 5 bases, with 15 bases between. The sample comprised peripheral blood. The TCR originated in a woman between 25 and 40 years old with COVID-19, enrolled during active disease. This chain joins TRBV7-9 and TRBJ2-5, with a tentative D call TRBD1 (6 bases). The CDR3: CASSLNSGGMETQYF. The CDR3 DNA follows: TGTGCCAGCAGCTTAAATTCTGGGGGCATGGAGACCCAGTACTTC.